Below are 26 T cell receptor beta chains sequenced from a single sample in a study of T cell responses to AZD1222 COVID-19 vaccine. Sequencing used immunoSEQ multiplex PCR; TCRdb keeps in-frame clones, though not all of them. The top ten hold approximately 23% of the sample, which has under 80,000 clones, 79% seen once. Material: peripheral blood, obtained on day 0 of MenACWY control vaccination. Source of these receptors: an adult in good health.

The chain recombines TRBV11-2 with TRBJ2-7; D ambiguous. Germline V gene lookup returns CDR1 SGHAT and CDR2 FQNNGV. The CDR3 has 13 residues. V was trimmed by 2 bases and J by 3 bases, leaving 8 bases between them. The CDR3 nucleotides read TGTGCCAGCAGCTTACGGAACAGCTACGAGCAGTACTTC. Translation: CASSLRNSYEQYF.

CDR3 protein: CASNSGGSSEAFF. The CDR3 DNA reads TGCGCCAGCAACAGCGGAGGGAGTAGTGAAGCTTTCTTT. V is TRBV5-1 and J is TRBJ1-1; D unclear. The CDR3 consists of 13 residues. V lost 6 bases and J 7 bases, leaving 16 bases between the germline ends. Germline V CDR1 and CDR2: SGHRS, YFSETQ.

The table lists this clone with a few counts. The chain has TRBV6-2 or TRBV6-3 and TRBJ2-7, with D maybe TRBD1 (5 bases). The CDR3 is 13 amino acids. Germline V gene sequence: CDR1 MNHEY, CDR2 SVGEGT. Trimming pared 0 bases from V and 6 bases from J, leaving 9 bases between. In DNA form, the CDR3 reads TGTGCCAGCAGTTACTCGCCGACAGCCGAGCAGTACTTC. Its translation is CASSYSPTAEQYF.

This chain joins TRBV12-5 and TRBJ1-5; weak D call: TRBD1 (6 bases). CDR1 is LGHNT and CDR2 is FRNRAP in the germline V gene. Trimming took 5 bases from V and 0 from J, leaving 11 bases between them. The CDR3 runs 15 residues. The CDR3 here is CASGLGQISNQPQHF. CDR3 bases: TGTGCTAGTGGTCTAGGACAGATTAGCAATCAGCCCCAGCATTTT.

The rearrangement uses TRBV5-1 and TRBJ1-1, with a weak D call TRBD1 (5 bases). Deletions cut 2 bases from V and 5 bases from J, with 13 bases between. The CDR3 length is 14 residues. CDR1 is SGHRS, CDR2 YFSETQ, per germline. CDR3 amino acids: CASSFAGRGTEAFF. In nucleotides, the CDR3 is TGCGCCAGCAGCTTCGCAGGCCGGGGGACTGAAGCTTTCTTT.

V and J are TRBV28 and TRBJ1-6; 9 bases agree with TRBD1. Germline V gene data show CDR1 as MDHEN and CDR2 as SYDVKM. The CDR3 extends over 16 amino acids. Losses at the gene ends were 5 bases for V and 8 bases for J; bases not matched to a gene: 10. The chain's CDR3 is CASSITGGGNDSPLHF. The DNA of the CDR3 is TGTGCCAGCAGTATCACAGGGGGCGGGAACGATTCACCCCTCCACTTT.

This chain links TRBV5-4 with TRBJ2-1; tentative D call: TRBD1 (7 bases). The V end lost 7 bases, the J end lost 6 bases, and 14 bases lay between the germline ends. The CDR3 has 13 amino acids. The germline V gene has CDR1 SGHNT and CDR2 YYREEE (reference sequence). CDR3 coding DNA: TGTGCCAGCGCCAGACAGGGAGGCAATGAGCAGTTCTTC. Amino acids: CASARQGGNEQFF.

The chain links TRBV28 to TRBJ1-6; D might be TRBD1 (6 bases). Trimming took off 3 bases at V and 10 bases at J, with 10 bases between the two ends. There are 13 residues in the CDR3. Germline assignment: CDR1 MDHEN and CDR2 SYDVKM. CDR3: CASSFRGQSPLHF. In DNA, the CDR3 is TGTGCCAGCAGTTTCCGGGGACAATCACCCCTCCACTTT.

This clone was observed a few times. The chain links TRBV5-1 to TRBJ2-1, with D uncertain. Germline V lookup: CDR1 SGHRS, CDR2 YFSETQ. V was pared by 0 bases and J by 0 bases, with 10 bases between. The CDR3 spans 16 residues. Written as DNA, the CDR3 is TGCGCCAGCAGCTTGGGGCGTCCGAACTCCTACAATGAGCAGTTCTTC. Its translation is CASSLGRPNSYNEQFF.

The gene calls are TRBV21-1 and TRBJ1-2; TRBD1 was called by the table and not checked on the DNA. TRBV21-1 counts as a pseudogene. This CDR3 contains 13 residues. CDR3 loop: CATPWGQGYGYTF. CDR3 nucleotide sequence: TGTGCCACCCCCTGGGGACAGGGGTATGGCTACACCTTC.

The V gene is TRBV7-8, the J gene TRBJ1-1; maybe TRBD1 (5 bases). CDR1 and CDR2 (germline): SGHVS, FQNEAQ. The CDR3 consists of 14 residues. V lost 2 bases and J lost 6, with 13 bases in between. This CDR3 is CASSLKGQWAEAFF. The CDR3 nucleotides read TGTGCCAGCAGCTTAAAGGGGCAATGGGCTGAAGCTTTCTTT.

CDR3: CASSLVRAGEQYF. CDR3 DNA sequence: TGTGCCAGCAGCTTAGTTAGGGCCGGCGAGCAGTACTTC. The chain combines TRBV13 with TRBJ2-7, with D unresolved. The CDR3 is 13 residues long. CDR1 and CDR2 from the germline V gene are PRHDT and FYEKMQ (reference sequence). V shed 1 base and J shed 6 bases, with 10 bases lying between them.

The chain has TRBV6-5 and TRBJ1-6, with 7 bases fitting TRBD1. Germline-derived CDR1 and CDR2 are MNHEY and SVGAGI. J was trimmed by 8 bases and V by 2 bases; bases with no gene match: 6. CDR3 length: 15 amino acids. The CDR3 is CASSYRQGGDSPLHF. The CDR3 DNA reads as TGTGCCAGCAGTTACCGCCAGGGGGGAGATTCACCCCTCCACTTT.

The J gene is TRBJ2-5, the V gene TRBV5-5; TRBD1 is a possible D gene (6 bases). This CDR3 spans 15 amino acids. Looked up from germline, CDR1 is SGHKS and CDR2 is YYEKEE (reference sequence). V shed 3 bases and J shed 0 bases, with 12 bases lying between them. This chain's CDR3 is CASSSSGQNQETQYF. The CDR3 DNA sequence: TGTGCCAGCAGCTCCTCGGGACAAAACCAAGAGACCCAGTACTTC.

The chain recombines TRBV10-1 with TRBJ1-5; D is uncertain. This CDR3 comprises 17 residues. The germline gives CDR1 WNHNN, CDR2 SYGVQD (reference sequence). Trimming shortened V by 1 base and J by 1 base, and 14 bases separated the two germline ends. CDR3 loop: CASSEFGSVGSNQPQHF. CDR3 DNA: TGCGCCAGCAGTGAGTTTGGCTCCGTGGGGAGCAATCAGCCCCAGCATTTT.

This clone was picked up a small number of times. The sample contains more than one DNA sequence encoding this CDR3. V usage is TRBV5-6 and J usage is TRBJ2-6; a weak D match, TRBD1 (5 bases). Germline loops: CDR1 SGHDT, CDR2 YYEEEE. The CDR3 length is 15 residues. Trimming cost V 0 bases and J 5 bases, with 9 bases left between them. CDR3 protein: CASSLGQGRANVLTF. CDR3 bases: TGTGCCAGCAGCTTGGGCCAGGGCAGGGCCAACGTCCTGACTTTC.

The chain links TRBV6-5 to TRBJ1-6; the D gene is possibly TRBD1 (5 bases). Trimming stripped 6 bases from V and 9 bases from J, with 18 bases between. This CDR3 contains 15 residues. CDR1 and CDR2 from the germline V gene are MNHEY and SVGAGI. The CDR3 region is CASSPGGGSRSPLHF. Here the CDR3 DNA reads TGTGCCAGCAGCCCGGGGGGAGGTTCTCGTTCACCCCTCCACTTT.

This clone was detected only once. This sequence joins TRBV27 and TRBJ2-1, with D perhaps matching TRBD2 (6 bases). Germline V gene data show CDR1 as MNHEY and CDR2 as SMNVEV (reference sequence). Deletions cut 0 bases from V and 10 bases from J, with 10 bases between. The CDR3 runs to 13 residues. The CDR3 DNA reads as TGTGCCAGCAGTTTATCCCGGGACTTCGAGCAGTTCTTC. Its translation is CASSLSRDFEQFF.

V and J are TRBV28 and TRBJ2-1; no reliable D call. V lost 5 bases and J lost 3, with 14 bases in between. The CDR3 has 15 amino acids. Germline assignment: CDR1 MDHEN and CDR2 SYDVKM. The CDR3 sequence: CASSDNTQVYNEQFF. The CDR3 bases are TGTGCCAGCAGTGATAACACTCAAGTCTACAATGAGCAGTTCTTC. Variable domain in full (rest from reference TRBV28 and TRBJ2-1): DVKVTQSSRYLVKRTGEKVFLECVQDMDHENMFWYRQDPGLGLRLIYFSYDVKMKEKGDIPEGYSVSREKKERFSLILESASTNQTSMYLCASSDNTQVYNEQFFGPGTRLTVL.

This clone rates as medium-sized (0.01 to 0.1%). The chain is built from TRBV28 and TRBJ1-1; D is possibly TRBD1 (5 bases). The CDR3 totals 14 residues. Germline V gene sequence: CDR1 MDHEN, CDR2 SYDVKM. V lost 4 bases and J lost 9, with 18 bases in between. The CDR3 nucleotides read TGTGCCAGCAGTTGGAGAAGGGACCGCGGGAAAGCTTTCTTT. Encoded protein: CASSWRRDRGKAFF.

The rearrangement joins TRBV5-1 to TRBJ1-1, with D hard to call. This CDR3 has 16 residues. V was clipped by 0 bases and J by 1 base, with 13 bases between them. The germline CDR1 and CDR2 sequences are SGHRS and YFSETQ. CDR3 sequence reads: CASSLGVTNKNTEAFF. The CDR3 DNA follows: TGCGCCAGCAGCTTGGGGGTGACAAACAAGAACACTGAAGCTTTCTTT.

The gene calls are TRBV6-6 and TRBJ2-7, with D perhaps assigned TRBD1 or TRBD2 (5 bases each). Per germline, CDR1 MNHNY and CDR2 SVGAGI (reference sequence). The CDR3 covers 14 residues. The germline V and J ends were trimmed by 6 bases and 3 bases, with 15 bases remaining between them. CDR3 amino acids: CASRPHRDLYEQYF. The CDR3 DNA sequence: TGTGCCAGCAGACCCCACCGGGACCTCTACGAGCAGTACTTC.

The chain links TRBV6-5 to TRBJ1-1; 10 positions match TRBD1. Per germline, CDR1 MNHEY and CDR2 SVGAGI. This CDR3 is 15 amino acids long. V trimming: 4 bases; J trimming: 1 base; junction bases outside the gene matches: 3. The CDR3 DNA follows: TGTGCCAGCAGTTGGACAGGGGGGCAGAACACTGAAGCTTTCTTT. It codes for CASSWTGGQNTEAFF.

In this sample, this clone turned up many times. The rearrangement joins TRBV5-1 to TRBJ2-7; possible D gene TRBD2, 5 bases. Germline values: CDR1 SGHRS, CDR2 YFSETQ. The CDR3 totals 15 residues. The V and J ends lost 0 bases and 3 bases respectively, with 13 bases between them. CDR3 bases: TGCGCCAGCAGCTTGGAGCGGCGAGGTAGCTACGAGCAGTACTTC. Residues: CASSLERRGSYEQYF.

This chain connects TRBV6-2 or TRBV6-3 to TRBJ1-1, with 7 bases matching TRBD1. The J segment lost 0 bases and the V segment lost 6 bases, leaving 13 bases of the junction unmatched. CDR1 and CDR2 (germline): MNHEY, SVGEGT. The CDR3 runs 17 residues. The CDR3 DNA reads TGTGCCAGCAGCAATCAGGGGGGGGGAACTATGAACACTGAAGCTTTCTTT. It yields the protein CASSNQGGGTMNTEAFF.

The rearrangement joins TRBV7-9 to TRBJ1-5; the D gene is possibly TRBD1 (6 bases). Trimming shortened V by 0 bases and J by 4 bases, and 10 bases separated the two germline ends. Per germline, CDR1 SEHNR and CDR2 FQNEAQ (reference sequence). CDR3 size: 15 residues. The CDR3 here is CASSLAGGPNQPQHF. In DNA, the CDR3 is TGTGCCAGCAGCTTAGCGGGGGGCCCTAATCAGCCCCAGCATTTT.